This TCR beta chain was observed in a study of shared clonotypes between healthy human individuals. V shed 2 bases and J shed 2 bases, with 10 bases lying between them. Germline CDR1 reads MDHEN; CDR2 reads SYDVKM. This CDR3 is 14 amino acids long. Sequenced by immunoSEQ multiplex PCR; TCRdb stores in-frame clones only, minus some. This sample has approximately 940,000 clones, with approximately 80% found just once. This TCR was sampled from a man in his late teens or twenties in good health. V gene TRBV28 combines with J gene TRBJ2-7; TRBD2 is a possible D gene (5 bases). The sequenced sample consisted of memory CD4+ T cells sorted from blood. Indicated subset: CD45RA-negative fraction. The CDR3 spells CASSLMWGAYEQYF. The CDR3 nucleotides read TGTGCCAGCAGTTTAATGTGGGGAGCCTACGAGCAGTACTTC.